Listed below are T cell receptor beta chains from one sample, sequenced in a study of cytomegalovirus exposure and HLA in healthy donors. Assay used: immunoSEQ multiplex PCR; TCRdb lists only in-frame clones, some missing. Of roughly 200,000 clones listed, roughly 9.4% are singletons. Source material: PBMCs. The receptors come from a woman in her 30s in good health and CMV-seropositive. Both conserved end residues are part of each CDR3. Fields, in order: V gene, clone size, J gene, D gene, CDR3 protein, CDR3 DNA. D genes are given only for firm matches. Clone size is stated in some rows and not others, as once, few, many or a class when expanded.

TRBV5-6	few	TRBJ2-1	TRBD2	CASSLGLAELSYNEQFF	TGTGCCAGCAGCTTGGGTCTAGCGGAACTCTCCTACAATGAGCAGTTCTTC
TRBV30	NA	TRBJ1-1	NA	CAWSDFTEAFF	TGTGCCTGGAGTGACTTCACTGAAGCTTTCTTT
TRBV10-1	NA	TRBJ2-7	TRBD1	CASSPGQGSYEQYF	TGCGCCAGCAGCCCGGGACAGGGCTCCTACGAGCAGTACTTC
TRBV7-6	few	TRBJ2-2	NA	CASSVTGLVSNTGELFF	TGTGCCAGCAGCGTAACAGGGCTAGTATCGAACACCGGGGAGCTGTTTTTT
TRBV30	NA	TRBJ1-1	NA	CAWKDFMNTEAFF	TGTGCCTGGAAAGACTTCATGAACACTGAAGCTTTCTTT
TRBV5-6	NA	TRBJ2-5	TRBD2	CASSLGWTSHETQYF	TGTGCCAGCAGCTTGGGTTGGACTAGCCACGAGACCCAGTACTTC
TRBV6-5	few	TRBJ1-1	NA	CASSSGGTEAFF	TGTGCCAGCAGTTCGGGGGGAACTGAAGCTTTCTTT
TRBV5-1	NA	TRBJ2-5	TRBD2	CASSLDPGGSGRETQYF	TGCGCCAGCAGCTTGGACCCGGGAGGGTCGGGCCGGGAGACCCAGTACTTC
TRBV6-5	NA	TRBJ2-7	TRBD2	CASSYQTSGRHEQYF	TGTGCCAGCAGTTACCAAACTAGCGGGAGGCACGAGCAGTACTTC
TRBV29-1	NA	TRBJ2-7	NA	CSVEDGFQGLYEQYF	TGCAGCGTTGAAGATGGCTTTCAGGGCCTGTACGAGCAGTACTTC
TRBV20-1	NA	TRBJ2-7	TRBD2	CSASGTREYF	TGCAGTGCTTCAGGGACTAGGGAGTACTTC
TRBV5-1	few	TRBJ2-5	TRBD1	CASSLVGQGAGETQYF	TGCGCCAGCAGCTTGGTCGGTCAGGGGGCAGGAGAGACCCAGTACTTC
TRBV29-1	NA	TRBJ2-3	TRBD2	CSVKTSLTQDTQYF	TGCAGCGTGAAGACTAGCCTAACCCAAGATACGCAGTATTTT
TRBV5-6	NA	TRBJ2-1	NA	CASSWDTEQFF	TGTGCCAGCAGCTGGGACACCGAGCAGTTCTTC
TRBV4-2	few	TRBJ2-1	NA	CASSQETGSYNEQFF	TGTGCCAGCAGCCAAGAGACTGGATCCTACAATGAGCAGTTCTTC
TRBV11-2	few	TRBJ2-1	NA	CASSSPHGVGEQFF	TGTGCCAGCAGCTCCCCTCACGGGGTCGGTGAGCAGTTCTTC
TRBV7-9	few	TRBJ1-5	NA	CASSSGQPNQPQHF	TGTGCCAGCAGCTCCGGACAGCCCAATCAGCCCCAGCATTTT
TRBV29-1	NA	TRBJ2-7	TRBD1	CSARGSGGVSGEQYF	TGCAGCGCCCGGGGGTCAGGGGGCGTCTCGGGGGAGCAGTACTTC
TRBV7-9	NA	TRBJ1-2	TRBD1	CASSPPQGTGSGYGYTF	TGTGCCAGCAGCCCTCCTCAAGGGACAGGAAGTGGCTATGGCTACACCTTC
TRBV30	few	TRBJ2-3	TRBD2	CAWRGWEGPDTQYF	TGTGCCTGGAGGGGGTGGGAGGGCCCAGATACGCAGTATTTT
TRBV5-1	few	TRBJ1-1	NA	CASSSLATGTEAFF	TGCGCCAGCAGCTCTCTGGCCACAGGGACTGAAGCTTTCTTT
TRBV10-3	NA	TRBJ2-7	TRBD1	CAISPQGSYEQYF	TGTGCCATCAGCCCACAGGGGTCCTACGAGCAGTACTTC
TRBV5-1	few	TRBJ2-5	TRBD2	CASSLAGTSGQETQYF	TGCGCCAGCAGCTTGGCTGGGACTAGCGGACAAGAGACCCAGTACTTC
TRBV13	NA	TRBJ2-7	TRBD1	CASSFNRGREQYF	TGTGCCAGCAGCTTCAACAGGGGGCGCGAGCAGTACTTC
TRBV19	NA	TRBJ2-3	NA	CASSRTVTDTQYF	TGTGCCAGTAGTAGGACAGTCACAGATACGCAGTATTTT
TRBV11-2	few	TRBJ1-3	TRBD1	CASSLDRGTGLSYF	TGTGCCAGCAGCTTAGATCGCGGGACAGGGCTATCTTATTTT
TRBV19	few	TRBJ2-1	NA	CASTPMGASGANEQFF	TGTGCCAGTACCCCAATGGGGGCTAGCGGAGCCAATGAGCAGTTCTTC
TRBV15	few	TRBJ2-4	TRBD1	CATSRGGTGGIQYF	TGTGCCACCAGCAGGGGGGGGACAGGGGGCATTCAGTACTTC
TRBV5-4	NA	TRBJ2-3	TRBD2	CASSPRLAGVPQYF	TGTGCCAGCAGCCCCAGACTAGCGGGAGTCCCGCAGTATTTT
TRBV18	few	TRBJ2-7	TRBD1	CASSRGQGVYEQYF	TGTGCCAGCTCAAGGGGACAGGGTGTTTACGAGCAGTACTTC
TRBV6-1	NA	TRBJ2-7	NA	CASSETQVSYEQYF	TGTGCCAGCAGTGAAACTCAGGTCTCCTACGAGCAGTACTTC
TRBV2	NA	TRBJ2-7	TRBD2	CASSAGGGLGDF	TGTGCCAGCAGTGCTGGGGGGGGGTTAGGGGACTTC
TRBV7-2	NA	TRBJ2-7	TRBD1	CASSSGTVIIEQYF	TGTGCCAGCAGCTCCGGGACAGTAATAATCGAGCAGTACTTC
TRBV4-2	NA	TRBJ2-3	TRBD2	CASSQRGGLAGSTDTQYF	TGTGCCAGCAGCCAAAGAGGGGGACTAGCGGGTTCCACAGATACGCAGTATTTT
TRBV7-2	few	TRBJ2-7	NA	CASSLVERRATYEQYF	TGTGCCAGCAGCTTAGTCGAGCGGCGCGCCACCTACGAGCAGTACTTC
TRBV13	few	TRBJ2-7	NA	CASSPGPLSYEQYF	TGTGCCAGCAGCCCGGGTCCCCTCTCCTACGAGCAGTACTTC
TRBV6-1	few	TRBJ1-1	NA	CASSRGQNTEAFF	TGTGCCAGCAGTCGAGGACAGAACACTGAAGCTTTCTTT
TRBV7-2	once	TRBJ2-7	TRBD2	CASSLARGLAGDEQYF	TGTGCCAGCAGCTTAGCGCGGGGTCTAGCGGGAGACGAGCAGTACTTC
TRBV15	NA	TRBJ2-3	TRBD1	CATSRDEQGADTQYF	TGTGCCACCAGCAGAGATGAACAGGGGGCGGATACGCAGTATTTT
TRBV14	few	TRBJ1-2	TRBD1	CASSPRGLNYGYTF	TGTGCCAGCAGCCCCAGGGGGCTAAACTATGGCTACACCTTC
TRBV18	NA	TRBJ2-1	TRBD2	CASWPGTSGNNEQFF	TGTGCCAGCTGGCCCGGGACTAGCGGAAACAATGAGCAGTTCTTC
TRBV18	few	TRBJ2-7	TRBD1	CASSPPGQGPGEQYF	TGTGCCAGCTCACCACCCGGACAGGGGCCAGGCGAGCAGTACTTC
TRBV5-1	NA	TRBJ2-2	NA	CASRRDISGGNTGELFF	TGCGCCAGCAGGAGGGACATATCTGGTGGGAACACCGGGGAGCTGTTTTTT
TRBV14	NA	TRBJ1-5	TRBD1	CASSQTGGHQPQHF	TGTGCCAGCAGCCAAACAGGGGGTCATCAGCCCCAGCATTTT
TRBV5-6	few	TRBJ1-2	TRBD1	CASSYAGTANYGYTF	TGTGCCAGCAGTTACGCGGGGACAGCCAACTATGGCTACACCTTC
TRBV10-2	NA	TRBJ2-7	NA	CASSPSRGEQYF	TGCGCCAGCAGCCCCTCCAGGGGCGAGCAGTACTTC
TRBV5-8	NA	TRBJ2-7	TRBD2	CASRTSGRENYEQYF	TGTGCCAGCAGGACTAGCGGGAGGGAAAACTACGAGCAGTACTTC
TRBV6-1	NA	TRBJ2-7	NA	CASSDGGSYEQYF	TGTGCCAGCAGTGACGGGGGCTCCTACGAGCAGTACTTC
TRBV2	NA	TRBJ1-5	TRBD1	CASRGWGQRNSNQPQHF	TGTGCCAGCAGGGGCTGGGGACAGCGTAATAGCAATCAGCCCCAGCATTTT
TRBV7-6	few	TRBJ1-5	NA	CASSLDSYQPQHF	TGTGCCAGCAGCTTGGACAGTTATCAGCCCCAGCATTTT
TRBV4-2	NA	TRBJ2-3	TRBD2	CASSHPLRREGPDTQYF	TGTGCCAGCAGCCACCCCCTGAGGCGGGAGGGCCCGGATACGCAGTATTTT